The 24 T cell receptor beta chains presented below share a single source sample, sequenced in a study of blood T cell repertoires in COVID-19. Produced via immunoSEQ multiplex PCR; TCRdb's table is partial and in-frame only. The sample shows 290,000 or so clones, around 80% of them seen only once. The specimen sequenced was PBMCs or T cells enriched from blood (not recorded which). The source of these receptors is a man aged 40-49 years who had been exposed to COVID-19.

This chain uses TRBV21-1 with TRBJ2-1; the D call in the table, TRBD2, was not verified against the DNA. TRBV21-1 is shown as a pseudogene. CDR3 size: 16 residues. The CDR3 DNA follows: TGTGCCAGCAGCAAAGGTGTGGTGAGCTCCTACAATGAGCAGTTCTTC. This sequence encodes CASSKGVVSSYNEQFF.

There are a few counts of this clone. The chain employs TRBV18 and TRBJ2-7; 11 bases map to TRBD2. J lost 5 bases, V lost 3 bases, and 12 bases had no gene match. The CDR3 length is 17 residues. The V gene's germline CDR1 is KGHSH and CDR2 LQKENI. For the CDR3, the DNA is TGTGCCAGCTCACCCCTAGCGGGAGGCCACAGCGAAAACGAGCAGTACTTC. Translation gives CASSPLAGGHSENEQYF.

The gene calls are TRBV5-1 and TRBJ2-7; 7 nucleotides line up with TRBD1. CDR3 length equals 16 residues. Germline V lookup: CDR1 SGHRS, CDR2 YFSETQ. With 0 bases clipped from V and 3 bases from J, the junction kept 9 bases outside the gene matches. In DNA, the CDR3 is TGCGCCAGCAGCTTGGAAGGGACAGTAGGGATCTACGAGCAGTACTTC. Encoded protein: CASSLEGTVGIYEQYF. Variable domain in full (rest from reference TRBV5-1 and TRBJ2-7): KAGVTQTPRYLIKTRGQQVTLSCSPISGHRSVSWYQQTPGQGLQFLFEYFSETQRNKGNFPGRFSGRQFSNSRSEMNVSTLELGDSALYLCASSLEGTVGIYEQYFGPGTRLTVT.

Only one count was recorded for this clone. CDR3 loop: CASSSGGENTGELFF. The CDR3 bases are TGTGCCAGCTCCTCAGGGGGCGAGAACACCGGGGAGCTGTTTTTT. This sequence joins TRBV18 and TRBJ2-2; 8 bases are shared with TRBD1. Per germline, CDR1 KGHSH and CDR2 LQKENI. This CDR3 has 15 amino acids. The junction had 4 bases not matched to a gene; V was cut back by 6 bases and J by 1 base. Using reference TRBV18 and TRBJ2-2 for the parts outside the CDR3, the full variable domain is NAGVMQNPRHLVRRRGQEARLRCSPMKGHSHVYWYRQLPEEGLKFMVYLQKENIIDESGMPKERFSAEFPKEGPSILRIQQVVRGDSAAYFCASSSGGENTGELFFGEGSRLTVL.

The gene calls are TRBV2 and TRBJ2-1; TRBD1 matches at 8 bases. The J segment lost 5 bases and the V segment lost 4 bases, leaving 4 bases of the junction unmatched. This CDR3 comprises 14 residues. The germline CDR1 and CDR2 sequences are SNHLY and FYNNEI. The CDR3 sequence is CASSAGRGHNEQFF. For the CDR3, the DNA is TGTGCCAGCAGTGCGGGCAGGGGGCACAATGAGCAGTTCTTC. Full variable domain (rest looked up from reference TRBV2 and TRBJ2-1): EPEVTQTPSHQVTQMGQEVILRCVPISNHLYFYWYRQILGQKVEFLVSFYNNEISEKSEIFDDQFSVERPDGSNFTLKIRSTKLEDSAMYFCASSAGRGHNEQFFGPGTRLTVL.

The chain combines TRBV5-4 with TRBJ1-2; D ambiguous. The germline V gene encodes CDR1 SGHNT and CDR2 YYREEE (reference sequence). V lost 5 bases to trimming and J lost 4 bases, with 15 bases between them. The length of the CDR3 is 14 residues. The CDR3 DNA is TGTGCCAGCAGACCAGGTCAGCTCCTCTATGGCTACACCTTC. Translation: CASRPGQLLYGYTF.

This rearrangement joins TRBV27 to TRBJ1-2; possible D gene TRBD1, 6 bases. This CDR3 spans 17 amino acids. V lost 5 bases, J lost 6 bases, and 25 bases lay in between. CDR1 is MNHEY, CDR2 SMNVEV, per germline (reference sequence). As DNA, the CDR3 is TGTGCCAGCAGTATGGGGCCTCAGGGGCATCTATACGATGGCTACACCTTC. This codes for CASSMGPQGHLYDGYTF.

The CDR3 loop reads CATFSSGGADTQYF. CDR3 coding DNA: TGTGCCACCTTCTCTAGCGGGGGGGCAGATACGCAGTATTTT. The chain has TRBV28 and TRBJ2-3, with 12 bases lining up with TRBD2. The CDR3 has 14 amino acids. Germline assignment: CDR1 MDHEN and CDR2 SYDVKM. The junction had 6 bases not matched to a gene; V was cut back by 10 bases and J by 4 bases.

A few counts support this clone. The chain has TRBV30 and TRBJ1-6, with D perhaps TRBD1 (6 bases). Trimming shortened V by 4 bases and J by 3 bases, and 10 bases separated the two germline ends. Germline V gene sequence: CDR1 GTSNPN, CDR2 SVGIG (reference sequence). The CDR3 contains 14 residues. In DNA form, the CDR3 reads TGTGCCTGGACCCGGGACAACTATAATTCACCCCTCCACTTT. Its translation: CAWTRDNYNSPLHF.

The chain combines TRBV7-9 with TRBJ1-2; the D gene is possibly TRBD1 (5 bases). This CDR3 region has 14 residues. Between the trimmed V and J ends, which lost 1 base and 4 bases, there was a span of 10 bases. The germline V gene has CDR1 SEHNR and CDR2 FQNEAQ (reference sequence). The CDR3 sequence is CASSLVGGAYGYTF. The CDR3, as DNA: TGTGCCAGCAGCTTAGTGGGCGGGGCCTATGGCTACACCTTC.

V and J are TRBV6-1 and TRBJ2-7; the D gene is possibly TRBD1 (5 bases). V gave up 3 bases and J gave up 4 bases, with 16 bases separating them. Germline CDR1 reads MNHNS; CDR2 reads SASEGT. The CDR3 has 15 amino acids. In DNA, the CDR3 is TGTGCCAGCAGTGACAGTGGGGCTAGTTTATACGAGCAGTACTTC. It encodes CASSDSGASLYEQYF.

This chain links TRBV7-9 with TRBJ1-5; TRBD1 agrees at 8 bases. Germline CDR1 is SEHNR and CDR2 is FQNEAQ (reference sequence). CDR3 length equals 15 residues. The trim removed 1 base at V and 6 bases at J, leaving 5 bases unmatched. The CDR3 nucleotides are TGTGCCAGCAGCTTAGACGGACAGGGAGGTCAGCCCCAGCATTTT. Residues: CASSLDGQGGQPQHF. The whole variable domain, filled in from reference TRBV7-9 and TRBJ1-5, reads DTGVSQNPRHKITKRGQNVTFRCDPISEHNRLYWYRQTLGQGPEFLTYFQNEAQLEKSRLLSDRFSAERPKGSFSTLEIQRTEQGDSAMYLCASSLDGQGGQPQHFGDGTRLSIL.

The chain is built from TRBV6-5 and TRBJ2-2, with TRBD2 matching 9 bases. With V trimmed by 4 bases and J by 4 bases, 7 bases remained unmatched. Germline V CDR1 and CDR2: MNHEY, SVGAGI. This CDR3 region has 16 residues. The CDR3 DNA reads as TGTGCCAGCAGTTCTTTAGGTAGCGGGGGCACCGGGGAGCTGTTTTTT. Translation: CASSSLGSGGTGELFF.

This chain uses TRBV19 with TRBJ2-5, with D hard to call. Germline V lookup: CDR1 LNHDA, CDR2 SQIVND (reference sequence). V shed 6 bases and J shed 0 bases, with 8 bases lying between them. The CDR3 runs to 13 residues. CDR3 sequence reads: CASSRSYQETQYF. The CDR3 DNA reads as TGTGCCAGTAGCCGGAGCTACCAAGAGACCCAGTACTTC. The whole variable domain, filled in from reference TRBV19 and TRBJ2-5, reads DGGITQSPKYLFRKEGQNVTLSCEQNLNHDAMYWYRQDPGQGLRLIYYSQIVNDFQKGDIAEGYSVSREKKESFPLTVTSAQKNPTAFYLCASSRSYQETQYFGPGTRLLVL.

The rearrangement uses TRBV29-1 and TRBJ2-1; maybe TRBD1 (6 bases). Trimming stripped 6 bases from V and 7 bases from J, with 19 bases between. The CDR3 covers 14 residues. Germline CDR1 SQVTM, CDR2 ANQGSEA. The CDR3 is CSVLNDRTFNEQFF. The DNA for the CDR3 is TGCAGCGTCTTAAACGACAGGACCTTTAATGAGCAGTTCTTC.

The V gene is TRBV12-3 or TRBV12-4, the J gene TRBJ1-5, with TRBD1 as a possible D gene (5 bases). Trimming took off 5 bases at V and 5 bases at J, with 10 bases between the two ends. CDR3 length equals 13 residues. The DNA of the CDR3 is TGTGCCAGCAGTCCGACAGCACATCAGCCCCAGCATTTT. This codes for CASSPTAHQPQHF.

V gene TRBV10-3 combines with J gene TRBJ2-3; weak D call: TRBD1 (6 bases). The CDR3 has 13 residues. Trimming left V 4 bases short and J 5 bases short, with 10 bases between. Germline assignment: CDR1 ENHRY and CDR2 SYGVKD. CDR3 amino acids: CAISGGPGDTQYF. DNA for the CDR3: TGTGCCATCAGTGGGGGGCCAGGAGATACGCAGTATTTT.

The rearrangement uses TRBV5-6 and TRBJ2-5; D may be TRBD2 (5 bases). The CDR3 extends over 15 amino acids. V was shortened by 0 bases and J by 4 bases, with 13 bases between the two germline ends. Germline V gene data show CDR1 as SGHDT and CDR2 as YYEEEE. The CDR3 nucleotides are TGTGCCAGCAGCTTGGCCCGTTCGGGGATAGAGACCCAGTACTTC. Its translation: CASSLARSGIETQYF.

The CDR3 loop is CASSSPPRLIAFF. For the CDR3, the DNA is TGTGCCAGCAGCTCCCCTCCTCGACTAATAGCTTTCTTT. The chain employs TRBV7-2 and TRBJ1-1; D unresolved. Trimming took 4 bases from V and 10 from J, leaving 16 bases between them. The CDR3 extends over 13 amino acids. Germline lookup yields CDR1 SGHTA and CDR2 FQGNSA.

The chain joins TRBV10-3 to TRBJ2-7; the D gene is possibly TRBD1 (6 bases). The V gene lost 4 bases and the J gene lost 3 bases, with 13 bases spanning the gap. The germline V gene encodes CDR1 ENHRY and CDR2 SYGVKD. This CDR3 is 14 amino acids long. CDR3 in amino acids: CAISVRTEDYEQYF. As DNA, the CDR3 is TGTGCCATCAGTGTCCGGACAGAAGACTACGAGCAGTACTTC.

This CDR3 reads CASRRREGYNEQFF. As DNA, the CDR3 is TGTGCCAGTAGAAGACGGGAGGGATACAATGAGCAGTTCTTC. The chain is built from TRBV19 and TRBJ2-1; TRBD2 agrees at 8 bases. V gave up 6 bases and J gave up 4 bases; unmatched junction bases: 5. Germline CDR1 reads LNHDA; CDR2 reads SQIVND (reference sequence). CDR3 size: 14 residues.

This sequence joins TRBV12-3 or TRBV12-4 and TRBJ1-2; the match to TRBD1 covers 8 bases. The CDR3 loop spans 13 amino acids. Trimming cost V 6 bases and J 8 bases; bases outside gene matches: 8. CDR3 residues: CASSPTGGRGYTF. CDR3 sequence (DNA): TGTGCCAGCAGCCCCACAGGGGGTCGAGGCTACACCTTC.

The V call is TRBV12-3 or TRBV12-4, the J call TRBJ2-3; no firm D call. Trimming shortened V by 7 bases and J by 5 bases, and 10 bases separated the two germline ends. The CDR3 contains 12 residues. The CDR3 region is CASNLGEDTQYF. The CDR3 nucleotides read TGTGCCAGCAACCTAGGAGAAGATACGCAGTATTTT.

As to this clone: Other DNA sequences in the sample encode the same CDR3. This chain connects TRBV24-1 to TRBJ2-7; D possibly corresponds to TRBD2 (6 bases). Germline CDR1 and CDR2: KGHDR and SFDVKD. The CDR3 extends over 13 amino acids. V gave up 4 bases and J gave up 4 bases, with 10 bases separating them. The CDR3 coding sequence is TGTGCCACCAGTGACGGTGGGGGGTACGAGCAGTACTTC. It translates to CATSDGGGYEQYF.